This T cell receptor (beta chain) was recorded in a study of T-cell reconstitution after alpha-beta-depleted transplantation in children listed by TCRdb under 2016. As for the study more broadly: Using TCR repertoire profiling, the study quantitatively followed how T-cell immune reconstitution unfolded in children after TCRalphabeta/CD19-depleted allogeneic hematopoietic cell transplantation.

Libraries were prepared through PCR. Sequencing relied on an Illumina HiSeq 2500. TCR libraries were prepared with molecular barcoding, using unique molecular identifiers to normalize TCRbeta repertoire quantification. The public reads were quality trimmed at Q25 with fastp and then assembled into clones with MiXCR by TCRdb, keeping productive beta chains. CDR3 protein duplicates are merged, each entry listing the most common genes and DNA. This sample comprises roughly 610,000 distinct CDR3 sequences, about 10% of them detected only once. The ten largest make up less than 4.5% of the sample. The CDR3 runs 13 residues from the cysteine to the phenylalanine. The retained sequence is limited to the CDR3, 39 bases, with the frame set at the first base. V loses 1 base of germline sequence and J loses 4 bases, and the interval between the two ends is 6 bases. CDR1 KGHSH and CDR2 LQKENI are derived from the germline V gene.

In regard to this clonotype: No antigen is known for it. Per-base quality was not reported, and no clone a single base away is much larger than it.

This material consisted of PBMCs from the stem cell graft donor, taken from the stem cell graft. This TCR derives from a human donor who donated a stem cell graft to a child with acute myeloid leukemia. This receptor chain uses TRBV18 and TRBJ2-3; a tentative D call is TRBD1 (6 bases match). The nucleotide sequence is TGTGCCAGCTCACCACGGACAGCAGATACGCAGTATTTT. Its protein reads: CASSPRTADTQYF. Reference TRBV18 and TRBJ2-3 genes cover what lies past the CDR3, so the full variable domain is NAGVMQNPRHLVRRRGQEARLRCSPMKGHSHVYWYRQLPEEGLKFMVYLQKENIIDESGMPKERFSAEFPKEGPSILRIQQVVRGDSAAYFCASSPRTADTQYFGPGTRLTVL.